The 5 T cell receptor beta chains in this list originate from one sample, sequenced in a study of shared clonotypes between healthy human individuals. Profiled with immunoSEQ multiplex PCR; TCRdb holds only in-frame clones, not every one. The sample lists 2,500,000 or so clones; over 85% were seen once. The sequenced material came from naive CD4+ T cells from PBMCs. This sample's subset: CD45RA+ positively selected. These receptors all stem from a man between 18 and 29 years old in good health. Some clones in this sample may be carry-over from other donors' samples.

The rearrangement uses TRBV25-1 and TRBJ2-4; 9 nucleotides line up with TRBD2. Trimming cost V 3 bases and J 8 bases; bases outside gene matches: 11. The CDR3 runs to 16 residues. CDR1 and CDR2 from the germline V gene are MGHDK and SYGVNS. As DNA, the CDR3 is TGTGCCAGCAGTGATGGAGCGGGAGGCCCTTCGGACATTCAGTACTTC. Amino acid sequence: CASSDGAGGPSDIQYF. The full variable domain, rest sourced from reference TRBV25-1 and TRBJ2-4, is EADIYQTPRYLVIGTGKKITLECSQTMGHDKMYWYQQDPGMELHLIHYSYGVNSTEKGDLSSESTVSRIRTEHFPLTLESARPSHTSQYLCASSDGAGGPSDIQYFGAGTRLSVL.

This clone showed up just once. The chain carries TRBV27 and TRBJ2-7, with D tentatively TRBD2 (6 bases). The germline CDR1 and CDR2 sequences are MNHEY and SMNVEV (reference sequence). Trimming removed 1 base from V and 2 bases from J, with 15 bases in between. The CDR3 runs 16 residues. The DNA of the CDR3 is TGTGCCAGCAGTTTATATACCCGGGACTTCCCCTACGAGCAGTACTTC. Translated, it gives CASSLYTRDFPYEQYF.

This rearrangement joins TRBV30 to TRBJ1-6; no clear D. Germline V gives CDR1 GTSNPN, CDR2 SVGIG (reference sequence). V was clipped by 2 bases and J by 18 bases, with 14 bases between them. This CDR3 spans 11 amino acids. CDR3 bases: TGTGCCTGGAGTCGTAGTGGTGAGGCCCACTTT. Translated: CAWSRSGEAHF.

This chain joins TRBV25-1 and TRBJ1-2, with D perhaps matching TRBD1 (6 bases). Trimming cost V 5 bases and J 3 bases, with 10 bases left between them. The CDR3 extends over 13 amino acids. Germline CDR1 and CDR2: MGHDK and SYGVNS. The CDR3 DNA reads TGTGCCAGCAGTCTCGAGGGGGACTATGGCTACACCTTC. Encoded protein: CASSLEGDYGYTF.

For this clone: The junction and the germline gene differ at one end; a read error may be behind it. The CDR3 nucleotides are TGCGCCAGCAGCCAAGATCGGGCTAGCGGGGCCGAGGACTTC. As protein: CASSQDRASGAEDF. The chain is built from TRBV4-3 and TRBJ2-5; 9 bases align to TRBD2. CDR1 is LGHNA and CDR2 is YSLEER in the germline V gene. There are 14 residues in the CDR3.